This T cell receptor beta chain appears in the sequencing data of a study of T cell changes during pregnancy in multiple sclerosis. Libraries were prepared by immunoSEQ multiplex PCR; TCRdb keeps only in-frame clonotypes and omits some of them. The repertoire holds around 35,000 clones, with around 90% as singletons. Trimming stripped 6 bases from V and 7 bases from J, with 9 bases between. This CDR3 has 12 amino acids. Germline V gives CDR1 MGHDK, CDR2 SYGVNS. Sample: CD4+ T cells from peripheral blood mononuclear cells, taken after pregnancy. The chain recombines TRBV25-1 with TRBJ2-2, with D maybe TRBD2 (6 bases). The TCR sequence derives from a female donor with multiple sclerosis, enrolled in a pregnancy study. Written as DNA, the CDR3 is TGTGCCAGCAGCGGGAGCGTCGGGGAGCTGTTTTTT. This sequence encodes CASSGSVGELFF.